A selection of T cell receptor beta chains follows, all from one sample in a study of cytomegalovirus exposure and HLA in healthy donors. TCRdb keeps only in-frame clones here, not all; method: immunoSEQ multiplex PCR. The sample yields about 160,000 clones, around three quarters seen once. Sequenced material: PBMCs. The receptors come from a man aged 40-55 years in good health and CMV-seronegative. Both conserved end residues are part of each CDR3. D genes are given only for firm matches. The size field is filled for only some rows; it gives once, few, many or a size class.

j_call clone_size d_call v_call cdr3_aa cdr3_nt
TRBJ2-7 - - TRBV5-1 CASSSDSLSYEQYF TGCGCCAGCAGCTCGGACAGCTTAAGTTACGAGCAGTACTTC
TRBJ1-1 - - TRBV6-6 CASSSQVNTEAFF TGTGCCAGCAGCTCACAGGTGAACACCGAAGCTTTCTTT
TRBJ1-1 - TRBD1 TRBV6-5 CASTPRGTGGTEAFF TGTGCCAGCACCCCCCGGGGGACAGGGGGGACTGAAGCTTTCTTT
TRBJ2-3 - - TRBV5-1 CASSLAQIAPDTQYF TGCGCCAGCAGCTTGGCACAGATTGCCCCAGATACGCAGTATTTT
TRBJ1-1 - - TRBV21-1 CASSKKYRDREIYTEAFF TGTGCCAGCAGCAAAAAATACCGGGACAGGGAGATTTACACTGAAGCTTTCTTT
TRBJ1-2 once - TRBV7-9 CASSLALMGGGGYTF TGTGCCAGCAGCTTAGCTCTGATGGGGGGTGGCGGCTACACCTTC
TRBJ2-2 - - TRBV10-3 CAISASGNTGELFF TGTGCCATCAGTGCATCGGGAAACACCGGGGAGCTGTTTTTT
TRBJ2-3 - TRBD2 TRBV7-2 CASRTRTSHPDTQYF TGTGCCAGCAGAACCCGGACTAGCCATCCAGATACGCAGTATTTT
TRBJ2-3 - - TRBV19 CASRRDSEDTQYF TGTGCCAGTAGGAGGGATTCAGAGGATACGCAGTATTTT
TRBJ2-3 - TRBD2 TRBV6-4 CASLGRTSGSDTQYF TGTGCCAGCTTGGGGAGGACTAGCGGGAGCGATACGCAGTATTTT
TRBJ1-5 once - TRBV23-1 CASSQSAPSSDCQPQHF TGCGCCAGCAGTCAATCGGCTCCCTCCTCAGATTGCCAGCCCCAGCATTTT
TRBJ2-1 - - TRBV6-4 CASSVAGDTHNEQFF TGTGCCAGCAGTGTTGCCGGAGATACTCACAATGAGCAGTTCTTC
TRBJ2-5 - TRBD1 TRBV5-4 CASSPRTGTQETQYF TGTGCCAGCAGCCCGAGGACAGGGACCCAAGAGACCCAGTACTTC
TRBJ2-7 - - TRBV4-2 CASSQDGFDRSDEQYF TGTGCCAGCAGCCAAGACGGGTTCGACAGGTCAGACGAGCAGTACTTC
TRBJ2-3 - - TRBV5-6 CASSVQTGKSSDTQYF TGTGCCAGCAGCGTCCAGACTGGAAAGTCGTCAGATACGCAGTATTTT
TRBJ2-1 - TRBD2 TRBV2 CAVAGLGYEQFF TGTGCCGTAGCGGGGCTAGGCTATGAGCAGTTCTTC
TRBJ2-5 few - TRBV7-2 CASSLGLRSRKNYETQYF TGTGCCAGCAGCTTAGGGCTGCGCAGCCGTAAGAACTACGAGACCCAGTACTTC
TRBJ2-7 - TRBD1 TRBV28 CASSLNRQGTKQYF TGTGCCAGCAGTTTAAATCGACAGGGCACAAAGCAGTACTTC
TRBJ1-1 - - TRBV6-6 CASATGTEAFF TGTGCCAGCGCAACGGGCACTGAAGCTTTCTTT
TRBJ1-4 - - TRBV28 CASRETGSATNEKLFF TGTGCCAGCAGAGAGACAGGCTCTGCAACTAATGAAAAACTGTTTTTT
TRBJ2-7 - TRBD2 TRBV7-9 CASSSGGLAGGPGEQYF TGTGCCAGCAGCTCTGGGGGACTAGCGGGAGGGCCGGGGGAGCAGTACTTC
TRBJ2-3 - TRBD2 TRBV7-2 CASSLNGRATQYF TGTGCCAGCAGCTTAAACGGGAGGGCGACGCAGTATTTT
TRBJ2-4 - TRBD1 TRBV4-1 CASSQDFTSWDSQYF TGCGCCAGCAGCCAAGATTTCACCTCTTGGGACAGTCAGTACTTC
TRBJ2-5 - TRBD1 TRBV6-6 CASSPDRVRQETQYF TGTGCCAGCAGTCCGGACAGGGTACGGCAAGAGACCCAGTACTTC
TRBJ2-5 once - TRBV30 CAWSPQARGGIKTQYF TGTGCCTGGAGCCCCCAGGCCAGGGGTGGAATAAAGACCCAGTACTTC
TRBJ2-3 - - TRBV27 CASRLLGTDTQYF TGTGCCAGCAGGCTACTAGGCACAGATACGCAGTATTTT
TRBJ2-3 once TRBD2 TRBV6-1 CASSDQREATQYF TGTGCCAGCAGTGACCAACGGGAGGCTACGCAGTATTTT
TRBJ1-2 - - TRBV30 CAWSSGLGYTF TGTGCCTGGAGCTCGGGACTTGGCTACACCTTC
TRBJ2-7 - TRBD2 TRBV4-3 CASSQALAGVYEQYF TGCGCCAGCAGCCAGGCACTAGCGGGAGTTTACGAGCAGTACTTC
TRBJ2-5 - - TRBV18 CASSPRRGAKYQETQYF TGTGCCAGCTCACCAAGGCGGGGCGCAAAGTACCAAGAGACCCAGTACTTC
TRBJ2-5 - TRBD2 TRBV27 CASSPSGREGETQYF TGTGCCAGCAGTCCTAGCGGGAGGGAGGGAGAGACCCAGTACTTC
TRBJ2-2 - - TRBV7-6 CASSLGGSGTGELFF TGTGCCAGCAGCTTGGGAGGATCGGGCACCGGGGAGCTGTTTTTT
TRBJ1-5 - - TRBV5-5 CASSSWDGGARQPQHF TGTGCCAGCAGCTCCTGGGATGGCGGGGCCAGGCAGCCCCAGCATTTT
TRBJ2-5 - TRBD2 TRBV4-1 CASSPRLAGETQYF TGCGCCAGCAGCCCACGACTAGCGGGAGAGACCCAGTACTTC
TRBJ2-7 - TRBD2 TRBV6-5 CASSPRGGSFYEQYF TGTGCCAGCAGCCCCCGAGGCGGGAGTTTCTACGAGCAGTACTTC
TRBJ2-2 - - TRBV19 CASSTTASNTGELFF TGTGCCAGTAGTACTACCGCCTCTAACACCGGGGAGCTGTTTTTT
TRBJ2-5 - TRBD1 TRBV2 CASSDRTGYLETQYF TGTGCCAGCAGTGACCGGACAGGGTATTTGGAGACCCAGTACTTC
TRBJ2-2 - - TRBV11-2 CASSGGAGNTGELFF TGTGCCAGCAGCGGAGGGGCGGGGAACACCGGGGAGCTGTTTTTT
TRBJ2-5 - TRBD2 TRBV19 CASRVASGAQETQYF TGTGCCAGTAGAGTCGCTAGCGGGGCCCAAGAGACCCAGTACTTC
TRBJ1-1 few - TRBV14 CASSQSGLSPKEAFF TGTGCCAGCAGCCAAAGCGGTTTATCCCCTAAAGAAGCTTTCTTT
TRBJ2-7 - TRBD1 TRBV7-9 CATSGQTYEQYF TGTGCCACTTCGGGACAGACCTACGAGCAGTACTTC
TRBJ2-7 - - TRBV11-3 CASSLTSHHEQYF TGTGCCAGCAGCCTTACTAGCCACCACGAGCAGTACTTC
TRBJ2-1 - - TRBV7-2 CASTFRNEQFF TGTGCCAGCACCTTCCGTAATGAGCAGTTCTTC
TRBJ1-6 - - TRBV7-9 CASSLGQALHF TGTGCCAGCAGCTTAGGGCAGGCCCTCCACTTT
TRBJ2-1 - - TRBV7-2 CASSLASLGRNEQFF TGTGCCAGCAGCTTAGCTAGCCTGGGTCGCAATGAGCAGTTCTTC